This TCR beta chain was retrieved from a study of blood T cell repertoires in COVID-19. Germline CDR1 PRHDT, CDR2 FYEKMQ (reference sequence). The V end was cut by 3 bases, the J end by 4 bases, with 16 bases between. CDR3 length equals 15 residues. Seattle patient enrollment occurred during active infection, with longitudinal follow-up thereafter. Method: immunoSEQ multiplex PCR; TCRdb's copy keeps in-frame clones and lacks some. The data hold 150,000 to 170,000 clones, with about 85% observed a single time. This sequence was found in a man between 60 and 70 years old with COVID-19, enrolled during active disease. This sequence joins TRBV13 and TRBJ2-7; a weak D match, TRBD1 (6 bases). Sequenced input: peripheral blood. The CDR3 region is CASSFRGGALYEQYF. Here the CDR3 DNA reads TGTGCCAGCAGCTTCCGAGGGGGTGCACTGTACGAGCAGTACTTC.